This T cell receptor (beta chain) was identified during a study of T cells after somatic rescue of genetic block. Trimming removed 1 base at V and 6 bases at J, with 4 bases between. There are 12 residues in the CDR3. Germline CDR1 is LNHDA and CDR2 is SQIVND (reference sequence). Profiling relied on immunoSEQ multiplex PCR, and the TCRdb table lists in-frame clones only, not all of them. This table holds tens of thousands of clones, under 95% found once. V and J are TRBV19 and TRBJ2-1; D remains unclear. The TCR sequence derives from a man aged 35 to 55. The material sequenced was peripheral blood mononuclear cells (PBMCs). The CDR3 reads CASSIGANEQFF. CDR3 sequence (DNA): TGTGCCAGTAGTATAGGTGCCAATGAGCAGTTCTTC. Based on the CDR3 plus reference TRBV19 and TRBJ2-1, the full variable domain is DGGITQSPKYLFRKEGQNVTLSCEQNLNHDAMYWYRQDPGQGLRLIYYSQIVNDFQKGDIAEGYSVSREKKESFPLTVTSAQKNPTAFYLCASSIGANEQFFGPGTRLTVL.